The sequence of this T cell receptor (beta chain) was determined in a study of brain T cells in children with intractable seizures. Overall study findings and caveats: Absence of clones before surgery may stem from lower sequencing depth. Each case's top public CDR3 resembled known HCMV, EBV or influenza A CDR3s.

TCRdb's table, derived via immunoSEQ multiplex PCR, lists solely in-frame clones and lacks some. The sample contains about 7,800 clones, around 69% of which appear only once. Trimming pared 5 bases from V and 4 bases from J, leaving 12 bases between. CDR3 length equals 13 residues. Germline loops: CDR1 SQVTM, CDR2 ANQGSEA. Only cases whose brain tissue showed the highest T cell transcript signatures were sequenced. Patients received at least one anti-epileptic drug before surgery. This clone rates as medium-sized (0.01 to 0.1%). The antigen is undetermined. The clonotype comes from a boy in the first two years of life with tuberous sclerosis and intractable seizures. V gene TRBV29-1 combines with J gene TRBJ2-1; D unresolved. The specimen was resected brain tissue, collected at surgery. CDR3 protein: CSVLLSQYNEQFF. The CDR3 nucleotides are TGCAGCGTTCTCCTCTCCCAGTACAATGAGCAGTTCTTC.